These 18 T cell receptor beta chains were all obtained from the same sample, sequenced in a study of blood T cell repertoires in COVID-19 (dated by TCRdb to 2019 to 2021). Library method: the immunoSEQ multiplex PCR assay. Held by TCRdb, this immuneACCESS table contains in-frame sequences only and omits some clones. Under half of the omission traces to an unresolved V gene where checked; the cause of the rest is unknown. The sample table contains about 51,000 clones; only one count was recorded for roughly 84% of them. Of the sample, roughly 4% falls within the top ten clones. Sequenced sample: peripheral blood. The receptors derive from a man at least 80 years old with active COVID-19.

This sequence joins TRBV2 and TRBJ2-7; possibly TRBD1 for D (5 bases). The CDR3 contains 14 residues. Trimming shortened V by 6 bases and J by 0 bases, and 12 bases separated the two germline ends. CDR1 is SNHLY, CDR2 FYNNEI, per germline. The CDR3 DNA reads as TGTGCCAGCAGGGGGCAGGGAAGCTCCTACGAGCAGTACTTC. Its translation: CASRGQGSSYEQYF.

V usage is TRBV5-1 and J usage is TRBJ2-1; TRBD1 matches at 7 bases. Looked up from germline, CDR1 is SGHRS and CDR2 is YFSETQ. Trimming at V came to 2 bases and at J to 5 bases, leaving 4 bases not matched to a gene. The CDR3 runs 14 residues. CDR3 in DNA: TGCGCCAGCAGCTTAGGACAGGAGCACAATGAGCAGTTCTTC. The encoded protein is CASSLGQEHNEQFF.

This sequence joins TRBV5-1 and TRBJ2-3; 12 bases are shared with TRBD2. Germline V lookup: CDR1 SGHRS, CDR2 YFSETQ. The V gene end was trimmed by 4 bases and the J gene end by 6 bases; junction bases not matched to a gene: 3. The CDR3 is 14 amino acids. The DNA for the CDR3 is TGCGCCAGCAGCCTAGCGGGAGGGAGGGATACGCAGTATTTT. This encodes CASSLAGGRDTQYF.

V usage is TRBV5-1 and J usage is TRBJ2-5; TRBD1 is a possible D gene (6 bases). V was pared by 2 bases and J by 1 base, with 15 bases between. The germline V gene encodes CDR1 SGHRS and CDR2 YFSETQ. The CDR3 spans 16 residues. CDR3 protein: CASSLTRDTFQETQYF. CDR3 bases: TGCGCCAGCAGCTTAACCCGGGACACCTTCCAAGAGACCCAGTACTTC.

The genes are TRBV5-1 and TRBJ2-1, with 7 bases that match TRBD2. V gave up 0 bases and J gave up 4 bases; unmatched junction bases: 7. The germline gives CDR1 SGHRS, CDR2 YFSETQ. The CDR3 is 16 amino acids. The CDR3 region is CASSLGGGSGYNEQFF. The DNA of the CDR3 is TGCGCCAGCAGCTTGGGTGGCGGGAGTGGTTACAATGAGCAGTTCTTC.

The CDR3 region is CASSIGQVQETQYF. DNA of the CDR3: TGTGCCAGTAGTATAGGGCAAGTCCAAGAGACCCAGTACTTC. The chain links TRBV19 to TRBJ2-5; D call uncertain. Looked up from germline, CDR1 is LNHDA and CDR2 is SQIVND (reference sequence). V shed 1 base and J shed 1 base, with 7 bases lying between them. The CDR3 is made up of 14 amino acids.

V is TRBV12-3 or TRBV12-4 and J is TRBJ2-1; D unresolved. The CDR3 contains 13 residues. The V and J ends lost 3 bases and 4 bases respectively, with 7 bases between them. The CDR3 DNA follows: TGTGCCAGCAGTTTTTCCAGGTACAATGAGCAGTTCTTC. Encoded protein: CASSFSRYNEQFF.

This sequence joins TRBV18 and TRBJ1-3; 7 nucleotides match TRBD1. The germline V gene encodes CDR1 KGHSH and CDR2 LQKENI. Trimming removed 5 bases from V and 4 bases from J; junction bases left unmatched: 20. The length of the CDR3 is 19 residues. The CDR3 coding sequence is TGTGCCAGCTCAATCTCAACAGGGGTCTCTGCTAATATCGGAAACACCATATATTTT. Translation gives CASSISTGVSANIGNTIYF.

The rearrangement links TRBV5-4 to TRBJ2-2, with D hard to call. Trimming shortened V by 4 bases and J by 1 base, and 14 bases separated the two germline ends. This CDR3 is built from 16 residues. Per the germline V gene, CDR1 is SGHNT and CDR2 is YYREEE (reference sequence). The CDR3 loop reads CASSLWALGNTGELFF. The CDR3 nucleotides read TGTGCCAGCAGCCTCTGGGCCCTGGGGAACACCGGGGAGCTGTTTTTT.

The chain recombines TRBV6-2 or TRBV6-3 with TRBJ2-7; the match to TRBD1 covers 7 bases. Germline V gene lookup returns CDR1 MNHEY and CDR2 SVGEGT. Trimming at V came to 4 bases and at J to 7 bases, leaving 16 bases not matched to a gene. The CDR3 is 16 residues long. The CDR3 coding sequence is TGTGCCAGCAGTTTCCCCGAAGACAGGGTTGTGGAAGAGCAGTACTTC. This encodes CASSFPEDRVVEEQYF.

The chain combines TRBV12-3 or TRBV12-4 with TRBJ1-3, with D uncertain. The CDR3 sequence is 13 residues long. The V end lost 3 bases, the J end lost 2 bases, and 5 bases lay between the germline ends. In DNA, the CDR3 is TGTGCCAGCAGTTTCGGGACTGGAAACACCATATATTTT. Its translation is CASSFGTGNTIYF.

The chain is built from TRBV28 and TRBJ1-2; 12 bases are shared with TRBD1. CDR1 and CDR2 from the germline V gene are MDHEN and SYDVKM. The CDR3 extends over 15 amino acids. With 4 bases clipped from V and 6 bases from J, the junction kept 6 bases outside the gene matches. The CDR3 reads CASSSPGQGANGYTF. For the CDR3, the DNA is TGTGCCAGCAGTTCCCCGGGACAGGGGGCGAATGGCTACACCTTC.

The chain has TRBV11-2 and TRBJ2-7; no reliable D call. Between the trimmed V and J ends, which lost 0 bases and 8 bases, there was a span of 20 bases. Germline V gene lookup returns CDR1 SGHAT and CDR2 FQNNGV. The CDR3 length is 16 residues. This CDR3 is CASSLDDSIRSFKQYF. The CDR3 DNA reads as TGTGCCAGCAGCTTAGATGATTCTATTCGGTCCTTTAAGCAGTACTTC.

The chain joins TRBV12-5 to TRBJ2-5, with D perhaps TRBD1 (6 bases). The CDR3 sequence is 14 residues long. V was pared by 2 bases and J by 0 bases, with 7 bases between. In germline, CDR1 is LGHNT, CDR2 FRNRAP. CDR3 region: CASGLQGYQETQYF. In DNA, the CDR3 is TGTGCTAGTGGTTTGCAGGGGTACCAAGAGACCCAGTACTTC.

CDR3 protein: CASSFSSADGSPLHF. As DNA, the CDR3 is TGCGCCAGCAGCTTTTCTTCCGCGGATGGTTCACCCCTCCACTTT. The J gene is TRBJ1-6, the V gene TRBV5-1; D gene ambiguous. Germline CDR1 SGHRS, CDR2 YFSETQ. V was cut by 2 bases and J by 9 bases, with 15 bases left in between. CDR3 length: 15 residues.

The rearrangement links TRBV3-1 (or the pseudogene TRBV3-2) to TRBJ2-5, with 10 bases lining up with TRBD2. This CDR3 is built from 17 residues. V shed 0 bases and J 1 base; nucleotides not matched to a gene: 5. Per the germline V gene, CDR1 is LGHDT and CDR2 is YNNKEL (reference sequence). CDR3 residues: CASSQDPTSGTQETQYF. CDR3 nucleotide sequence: TGTGCCAGCAGCCAAGACCCTACTAGCGGGACCCAAGAGACCCAGTACTTC.

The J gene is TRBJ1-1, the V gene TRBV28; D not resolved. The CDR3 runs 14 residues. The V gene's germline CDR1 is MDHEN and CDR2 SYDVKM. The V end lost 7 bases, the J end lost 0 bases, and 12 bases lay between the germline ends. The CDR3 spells CASMEDSMNTEAFF. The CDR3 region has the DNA TGTGCCAGCATGGAGGATTCAATGAACACTGAAGCTTTCTTT.

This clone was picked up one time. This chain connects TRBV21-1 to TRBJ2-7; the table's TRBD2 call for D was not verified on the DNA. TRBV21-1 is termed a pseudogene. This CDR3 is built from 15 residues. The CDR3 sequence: CASTPTSGSSYEQYF. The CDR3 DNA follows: TGTGCCAGCACCCCGACTAGCGGGAGCTCCTACGAGCAGTACTTC.